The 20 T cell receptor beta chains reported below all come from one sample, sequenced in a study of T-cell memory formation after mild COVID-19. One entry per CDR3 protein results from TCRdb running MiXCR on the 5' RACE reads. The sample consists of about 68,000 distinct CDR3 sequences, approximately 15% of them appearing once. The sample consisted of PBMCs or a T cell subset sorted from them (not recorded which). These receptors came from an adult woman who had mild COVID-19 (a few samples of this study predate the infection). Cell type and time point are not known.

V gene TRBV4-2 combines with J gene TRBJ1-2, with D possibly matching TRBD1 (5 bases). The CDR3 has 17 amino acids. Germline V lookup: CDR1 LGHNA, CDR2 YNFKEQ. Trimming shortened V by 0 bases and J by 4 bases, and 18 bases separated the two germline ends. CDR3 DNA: TGTGCCAGCAGCCAAGATGGGGGGGGACCCTCGGGCTATGGCTACACCTTC. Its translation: CASSQDGGGPSGYGYTF.

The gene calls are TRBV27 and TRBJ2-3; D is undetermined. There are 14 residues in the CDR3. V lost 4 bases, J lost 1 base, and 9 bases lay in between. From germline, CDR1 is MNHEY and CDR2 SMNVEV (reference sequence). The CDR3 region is CASSSHLGTDTQYF. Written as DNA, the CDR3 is TGTGCCAGCAGTTCTCACCTAGGCACAGATACGCAGTATTTT.

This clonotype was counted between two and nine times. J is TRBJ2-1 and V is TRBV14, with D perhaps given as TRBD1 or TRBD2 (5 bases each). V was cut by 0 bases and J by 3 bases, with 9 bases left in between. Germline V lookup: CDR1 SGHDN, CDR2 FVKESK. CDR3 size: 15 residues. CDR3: CASSQEWGYYNEQFF. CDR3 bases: TGTGCCAGCAGCCAAGAATGGGGGTACTACAATGAGCAGTTCTTC.

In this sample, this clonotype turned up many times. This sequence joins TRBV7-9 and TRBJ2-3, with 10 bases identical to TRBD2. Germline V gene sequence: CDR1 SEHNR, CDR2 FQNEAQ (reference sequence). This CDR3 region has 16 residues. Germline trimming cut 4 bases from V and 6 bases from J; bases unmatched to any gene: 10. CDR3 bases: TGTGCCAGCAGCTCTAGCGGGGGAATAGGGAGTGATACGCAGTATTTT. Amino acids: CASSSSGGIGSDTQYF.

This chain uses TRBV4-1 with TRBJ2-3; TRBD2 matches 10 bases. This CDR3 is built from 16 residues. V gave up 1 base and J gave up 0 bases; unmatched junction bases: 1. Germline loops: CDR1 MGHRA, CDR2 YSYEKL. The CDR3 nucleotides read TGCGCCAGCAGCCAAGCTAGCGGGGGAAGCACAGATACGCAGTATTTT. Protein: CASSQASGGSTDTQYF.

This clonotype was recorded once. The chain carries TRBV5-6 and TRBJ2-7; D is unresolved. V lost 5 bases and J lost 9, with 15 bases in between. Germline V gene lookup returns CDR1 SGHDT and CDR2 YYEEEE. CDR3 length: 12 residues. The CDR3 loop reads CASSTDFLPQYF. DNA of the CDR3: TGTGCCAGCAGTACGGATTTTCTTCCGCAGTACTTC.

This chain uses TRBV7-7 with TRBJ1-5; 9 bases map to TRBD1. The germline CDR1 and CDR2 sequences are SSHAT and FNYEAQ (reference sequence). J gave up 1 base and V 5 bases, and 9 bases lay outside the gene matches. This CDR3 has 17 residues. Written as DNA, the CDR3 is TGTGCCAGCAGCCGAACGGGACAGGGTTGGAGCAATCAGCCCCAGCATTTT. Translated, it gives CASSRTGQGWSNQPQHF.

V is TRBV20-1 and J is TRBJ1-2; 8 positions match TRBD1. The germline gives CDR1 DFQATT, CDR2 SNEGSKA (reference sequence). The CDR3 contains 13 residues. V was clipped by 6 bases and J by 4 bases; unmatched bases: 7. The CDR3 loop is CSAHTGGGYGYTF. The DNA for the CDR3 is TGCAGTGCCCATACAGGGGGAGGCTATGGCTACACCTTC.

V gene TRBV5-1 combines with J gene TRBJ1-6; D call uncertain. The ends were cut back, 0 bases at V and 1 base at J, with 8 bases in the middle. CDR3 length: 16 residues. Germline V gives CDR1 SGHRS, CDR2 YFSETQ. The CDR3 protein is CASSLDGWSYNSPLHF. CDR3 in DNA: TGCGCCAGCAGCTTGGATGGCTGGTCCTATAATTCACCCCTCCACTTT.

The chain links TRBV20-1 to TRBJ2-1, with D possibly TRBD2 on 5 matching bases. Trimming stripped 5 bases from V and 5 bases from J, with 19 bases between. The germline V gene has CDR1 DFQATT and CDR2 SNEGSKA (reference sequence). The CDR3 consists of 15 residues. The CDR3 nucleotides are TGCAGTGCTGGCCTCTCGGTAGCGTTCGACAATGAGCAGTTCTTC. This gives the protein CSAGLSVAFDNEQFF.

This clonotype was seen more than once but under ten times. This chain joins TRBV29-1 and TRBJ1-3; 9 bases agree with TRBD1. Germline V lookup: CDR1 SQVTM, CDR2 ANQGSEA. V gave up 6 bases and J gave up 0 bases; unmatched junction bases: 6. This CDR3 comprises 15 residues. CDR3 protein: CSVASTGGSGNTIYF. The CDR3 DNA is TGCAGCGTCGCGTCGACAGGGGGCTCTGGAAACACCATATATTTT.

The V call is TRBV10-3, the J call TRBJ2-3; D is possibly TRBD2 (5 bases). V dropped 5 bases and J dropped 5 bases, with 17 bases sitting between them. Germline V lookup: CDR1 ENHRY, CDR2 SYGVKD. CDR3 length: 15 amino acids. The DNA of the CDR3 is TGTGCCATCAGTTTGTCGGCGGGTCCCGGAGATACGCAGTATTTT. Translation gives CAISLSAGPGDTQYF.

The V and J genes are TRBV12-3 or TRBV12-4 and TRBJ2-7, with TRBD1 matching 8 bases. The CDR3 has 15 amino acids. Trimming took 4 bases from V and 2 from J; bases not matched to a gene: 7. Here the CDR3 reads CASSYRQGLTYEQYF. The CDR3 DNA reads TGTGCCAGCAGTTATCGACAGGGGTTAACCTACGAGCAGTACTTC.

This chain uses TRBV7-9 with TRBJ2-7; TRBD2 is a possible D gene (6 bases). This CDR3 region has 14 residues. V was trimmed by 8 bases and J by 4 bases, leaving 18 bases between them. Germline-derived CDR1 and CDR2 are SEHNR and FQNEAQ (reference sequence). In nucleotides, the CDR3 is TGTGCCAGCGGTACCCTGACTAGGGTTTACGAGCAGTACTTC. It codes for CASGTLTRVYEQYF.

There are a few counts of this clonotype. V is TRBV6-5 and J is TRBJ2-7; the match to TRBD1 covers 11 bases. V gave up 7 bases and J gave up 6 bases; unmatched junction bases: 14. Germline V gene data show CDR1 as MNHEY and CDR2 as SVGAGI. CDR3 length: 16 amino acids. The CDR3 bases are TGTGCCAGCACCGAAATCCGGGACAGGGGGGATTCCGAGCAGTACTTC. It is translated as CASTEIRDRGDSEQYF.

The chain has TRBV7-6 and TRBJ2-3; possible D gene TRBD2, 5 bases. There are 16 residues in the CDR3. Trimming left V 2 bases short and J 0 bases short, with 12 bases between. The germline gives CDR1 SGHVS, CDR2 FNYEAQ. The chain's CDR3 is CASSLYGESSTDTQYF. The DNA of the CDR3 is TGTGCCAGCAGCTTATATGGGGAGTCTAGCACAGATACGCAGTATTTT.

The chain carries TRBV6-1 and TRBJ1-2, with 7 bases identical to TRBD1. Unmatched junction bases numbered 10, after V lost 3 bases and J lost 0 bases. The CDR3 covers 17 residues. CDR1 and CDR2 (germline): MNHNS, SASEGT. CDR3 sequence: CASSESQGVPSNYGYTF. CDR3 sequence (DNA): TGTGCCAGCAGTGAGTCGCAGGGGGTGCCCTCTAACTATGGCTACACCTTC.

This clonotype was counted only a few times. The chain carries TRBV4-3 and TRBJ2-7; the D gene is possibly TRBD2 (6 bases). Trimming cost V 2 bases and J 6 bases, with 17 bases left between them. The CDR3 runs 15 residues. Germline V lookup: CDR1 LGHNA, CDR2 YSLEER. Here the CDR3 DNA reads TGCGCCAGCAGCCAATACGGGAGTTTCGGGAGCGAGCAGTACTTC. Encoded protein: CASSQYGSFGSEQYF.

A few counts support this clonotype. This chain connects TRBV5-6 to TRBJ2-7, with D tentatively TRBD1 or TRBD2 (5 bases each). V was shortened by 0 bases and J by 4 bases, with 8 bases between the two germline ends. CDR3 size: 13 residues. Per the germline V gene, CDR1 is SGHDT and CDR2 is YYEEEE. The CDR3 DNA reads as TGTGCCAGCAGCTTGGGGGACCTTTACGAGCAGTACTTC. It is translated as CASSLGDLYEQYF.

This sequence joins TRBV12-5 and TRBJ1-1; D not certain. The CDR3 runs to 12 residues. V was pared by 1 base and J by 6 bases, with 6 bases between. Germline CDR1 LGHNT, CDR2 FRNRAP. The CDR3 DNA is TGTGCTAGTGGTTTGGGAAGCGCTGAAGCTTTCTTT. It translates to CASGLGSAEAFF.